This T cell receptor beta chain appears in the sequencing data of a study of T cell responses to AZD1222 COVID-19 vaccine. Whole-study results and caveats: A rise in Spike-specific TCR breadth and depth followed two AZD1222 doses.

On this clone itself: The antigen is undetermined.

This CDR3 is 15 amino acids long. Germline V gives CDR1 KGHSH, CDR2 LQKENI. The V and J ends lost 5 bases and 4 bases, in that order; junction bases with no gene match: 9. Some clones are missing from TCRdb's copy, which holds only in-frame ones; the method was immunoSEQ multiplex PCR. Among some 150,000 clones listed, about 82% were seen once. The TCR sequence derives from an adult who received the MenACWY meningococcal vaccine as a control. The material was peripheral blood, obtained 28 days after the second dose of the MenACWY control vaccine. The V and J genes are TRBV18 and TRBJ1-1; TRBD1 aligns across 8 bases. The CDR3 DNA reads as TGTGCCAGCTCAACGGCAGGGGGCGCGGGCACTGAAGCTTTCTTT. It yields the protein CASSTAGGAGTEAFF.